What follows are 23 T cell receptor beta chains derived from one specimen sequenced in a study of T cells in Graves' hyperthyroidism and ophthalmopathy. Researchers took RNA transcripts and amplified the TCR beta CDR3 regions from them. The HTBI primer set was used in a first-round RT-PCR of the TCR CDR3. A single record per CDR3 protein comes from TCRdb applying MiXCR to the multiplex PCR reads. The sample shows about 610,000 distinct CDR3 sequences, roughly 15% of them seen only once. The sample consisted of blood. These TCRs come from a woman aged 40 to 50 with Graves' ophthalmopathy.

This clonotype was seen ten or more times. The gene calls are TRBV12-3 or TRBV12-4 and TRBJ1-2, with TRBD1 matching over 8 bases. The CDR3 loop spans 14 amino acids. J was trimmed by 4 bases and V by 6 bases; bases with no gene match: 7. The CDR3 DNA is TGTGCCAGCAGCTCCGGGACAGGTTCCTATGGCTACACCTTC. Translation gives CASSSGTGSYGYTF.

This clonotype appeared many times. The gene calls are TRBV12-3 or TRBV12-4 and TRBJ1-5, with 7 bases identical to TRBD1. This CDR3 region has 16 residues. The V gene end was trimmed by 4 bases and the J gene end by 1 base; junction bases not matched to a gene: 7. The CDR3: CASSSPGTESNQPQHF. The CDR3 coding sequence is TGTGCCAGCAGTTCCCCCGGGACAGAAAGCAATCAGCCCCAGCATTTT.

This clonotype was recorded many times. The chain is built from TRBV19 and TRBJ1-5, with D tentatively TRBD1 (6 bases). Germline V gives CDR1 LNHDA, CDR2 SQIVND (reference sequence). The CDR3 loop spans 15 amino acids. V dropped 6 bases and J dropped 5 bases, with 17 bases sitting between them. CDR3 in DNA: TGTGCCAGTAGGGAGGACAGAGGAGGGGATCAGCCCCAGCATTTT. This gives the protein CASREDRGGDQPQHF.

In nucleotides, the CDR3 is TGTGCCAGCAGCCTCGGGAAAAGCACTGAAGCTTTCTTT. The encoded protein is CASSLGKSTEAFF. The chain is built from TRBV3-1 and TRBJ1-1; D ambiguous. The CDR3 covers 13 residues. The V end lost 4 bases, the J end lost 4 bases, and 10 bases lay between the germline ends. In germline, CDR1 is LGHDT, CDR2 YNNKEL (reference sequence).

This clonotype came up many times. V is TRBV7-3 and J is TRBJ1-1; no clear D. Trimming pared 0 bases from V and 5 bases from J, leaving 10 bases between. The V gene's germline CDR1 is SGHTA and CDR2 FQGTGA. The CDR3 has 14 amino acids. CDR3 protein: CASSLTGKGTEAFF. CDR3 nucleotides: TGTGCCAGCAGCTTAACGGGGAAAGGAACTGAAGCTTTCTTT. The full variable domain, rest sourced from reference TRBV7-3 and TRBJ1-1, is GAGVSQTPSNKVTEKGKYVELRCDPISGHTALYWYRQSLGQGPEFLIYFQGTGAADDSGLPNDRFFAVRPEGSVSTLKIQRTERGDSAVYLCASSLTGKGTEAFFGQGTRLTVV.

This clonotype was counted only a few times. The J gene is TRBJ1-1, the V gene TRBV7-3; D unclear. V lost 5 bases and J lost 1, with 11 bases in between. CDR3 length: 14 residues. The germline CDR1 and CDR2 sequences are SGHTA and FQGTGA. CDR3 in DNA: TGTGCCAGCAGCCAAACCGGACCGAACACTGAAGCTTTCTTT. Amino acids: CASSQTGPNTEAFF.

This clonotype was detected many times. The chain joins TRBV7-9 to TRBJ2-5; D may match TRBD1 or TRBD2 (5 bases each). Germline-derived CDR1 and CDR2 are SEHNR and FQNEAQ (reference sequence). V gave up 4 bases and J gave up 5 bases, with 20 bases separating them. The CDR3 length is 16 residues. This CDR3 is CASSSGFTGPGETQYF. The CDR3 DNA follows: TGTGCCAGCAGCTCGGGGTTTACGGGACCGGGGGAGACCCAGTACTTC. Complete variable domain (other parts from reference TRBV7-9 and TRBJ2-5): DTGVSQNPRHKITKRGQNVTFRCDPISEHNRLYWYRQTLGQGPEFLTYFQNEAQLEKSRLLSDRFSAERPKGSFSTLEIQRTEQGDSAMYLCASSSGFTGPGETQYFGPGTRLLVL.

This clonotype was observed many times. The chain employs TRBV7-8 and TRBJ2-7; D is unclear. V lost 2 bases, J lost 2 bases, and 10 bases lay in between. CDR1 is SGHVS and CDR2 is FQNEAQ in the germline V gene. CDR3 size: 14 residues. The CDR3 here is CASSLLASPYEQYF. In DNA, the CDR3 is TGTGCCAGCAGCTTATTGGCTAGTCCCTACGAGCAGTACTTC.

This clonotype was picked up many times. CDR3 bases: TGCAGTCTAACGGGAGGGCAGGGCGAGCAGTACTTC. Its protein is CSLTGGQGEQYF. The V and J genes are TRBV20-1 and TRBJ2-7, with 8 nucleotides matching TRBD2. The CDR3 is 12 amino acids. V was clipped by 8 bases and J by 6 bases; unmatched bases: 9. Germline lookup yields CDR1 DFQATT and CDR2 SNEGSKA (reference sequence).

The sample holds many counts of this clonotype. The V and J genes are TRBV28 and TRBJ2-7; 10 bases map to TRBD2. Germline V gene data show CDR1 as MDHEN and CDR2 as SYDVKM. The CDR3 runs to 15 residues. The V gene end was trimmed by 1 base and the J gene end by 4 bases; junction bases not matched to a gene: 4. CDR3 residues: CASSLYSGGTYEQYF. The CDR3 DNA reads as TGTGCCAGCAGTTTATATAGCGGGGGGACTTACGAGCAGTACTTC.

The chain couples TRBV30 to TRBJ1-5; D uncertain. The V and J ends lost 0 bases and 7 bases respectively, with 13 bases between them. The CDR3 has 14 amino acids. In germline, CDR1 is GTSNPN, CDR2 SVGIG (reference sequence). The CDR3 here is CAWSVGGMGQPQHF. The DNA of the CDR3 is TGTGCCTGGAGTGTCGGCGGAATGGGGCAGCCCCAGCATTTT.

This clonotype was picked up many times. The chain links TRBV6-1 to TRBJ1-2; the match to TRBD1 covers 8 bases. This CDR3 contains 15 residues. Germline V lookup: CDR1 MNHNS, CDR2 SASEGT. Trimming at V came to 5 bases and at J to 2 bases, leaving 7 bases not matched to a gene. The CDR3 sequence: CASSPSRQGNYGYTF. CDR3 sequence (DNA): TGTGCCAGCAGTCCCAGTCGACAGGGGAACTATGGCTACACCTTC.

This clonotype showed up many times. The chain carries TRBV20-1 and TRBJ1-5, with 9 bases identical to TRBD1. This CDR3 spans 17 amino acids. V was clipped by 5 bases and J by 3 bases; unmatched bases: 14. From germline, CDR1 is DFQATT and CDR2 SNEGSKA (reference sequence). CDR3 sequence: CSAGNRDRATFNQPQHF. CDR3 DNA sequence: TGCAGTGCTGGAAACCGGGACAGGGCAACCTTCAATCAGCCCCAGCATTTT.

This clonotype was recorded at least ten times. CDR3 DNA: TGTGCCAGCAGTTTGGAGTATAGCAATCAGCCCCAGCATTTT. Protein product: CASSLEYSNQPQHF. The chain employs TRBV28 and TRBJ1-5, with D uncertain. V lost 3 bases, J lost 0 bases, and 6 bases lay in between. The CDR3 runs 14 residues. The germline V gene encodes CDR1 MDHEN and CDR2 SYDVKM.

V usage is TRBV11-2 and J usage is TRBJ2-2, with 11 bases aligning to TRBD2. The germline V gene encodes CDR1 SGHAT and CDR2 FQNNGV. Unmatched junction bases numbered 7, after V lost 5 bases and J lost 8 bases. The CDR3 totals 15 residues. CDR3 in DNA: TGTGCCAGCAGCCCTACGACTAGCGGGAATGGGGAGCTGTTTTTT. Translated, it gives CASSPTTSGNGELFF.

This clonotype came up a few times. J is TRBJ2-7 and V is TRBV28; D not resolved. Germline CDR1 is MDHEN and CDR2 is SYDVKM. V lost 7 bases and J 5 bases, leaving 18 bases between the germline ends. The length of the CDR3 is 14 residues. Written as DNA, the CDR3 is TGTGCCAGCACAATTGACGGACGCCCTAACGAGCAGTACTTC. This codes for CASTIDGRPNEQYF.

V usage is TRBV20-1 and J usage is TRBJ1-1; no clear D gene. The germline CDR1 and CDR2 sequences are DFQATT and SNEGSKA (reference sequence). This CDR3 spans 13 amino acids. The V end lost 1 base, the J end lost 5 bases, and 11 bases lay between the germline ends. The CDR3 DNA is TGCAGTGCTAGAGGGGAGGAGAGTACTGAAGCTTTCTTT. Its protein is CSARGEESTEAFF.

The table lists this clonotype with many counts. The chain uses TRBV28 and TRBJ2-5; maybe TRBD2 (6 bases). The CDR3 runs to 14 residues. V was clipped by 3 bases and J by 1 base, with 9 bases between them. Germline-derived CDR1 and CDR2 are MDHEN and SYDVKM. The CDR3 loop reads CASSFLAIQETQYF. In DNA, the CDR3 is TGTGCCAGCAGTTTTCTAGCGATCCAAGAGACCCAGTACTTC.

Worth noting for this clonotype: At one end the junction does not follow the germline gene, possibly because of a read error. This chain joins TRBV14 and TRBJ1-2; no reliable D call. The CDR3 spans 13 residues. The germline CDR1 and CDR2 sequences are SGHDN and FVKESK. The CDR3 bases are TGTGCCAGTAGCCAGCCCGAGGACTATGGCTACACCTTC. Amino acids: CASSQPEDYGYTF.

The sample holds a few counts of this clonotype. CDR3 amino acids: CASSYSDRGLGETQYF. DNA for the CDR3: TGTGCCAGCAGTTACTCAGACAGGGGGCTAGGGGAGACCCAGTACTTC. This chain connects TRBV6-5 to TRBJ2-5; TRBD1 matches at 10 bases. CDR3 length: 16 residues. Trimming cost V 0 bases and J 5 bases; bases outside gene matches: 6. Germline CDR1 reads MNHEY; CDR2 reads SVGAGI.

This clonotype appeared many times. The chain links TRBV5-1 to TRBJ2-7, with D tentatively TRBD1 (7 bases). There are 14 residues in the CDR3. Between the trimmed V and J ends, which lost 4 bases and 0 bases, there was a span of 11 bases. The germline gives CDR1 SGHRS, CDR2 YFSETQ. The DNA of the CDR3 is TGCGCCAGCAGCGGACAGGAGGGCTCCTACGAGCAGTACTTC. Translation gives CASSGQEGSYEQYF.

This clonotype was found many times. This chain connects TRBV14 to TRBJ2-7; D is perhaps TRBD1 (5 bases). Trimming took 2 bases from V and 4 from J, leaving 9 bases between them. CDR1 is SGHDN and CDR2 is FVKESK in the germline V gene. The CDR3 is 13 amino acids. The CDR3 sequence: CASSQQGSYEQYF. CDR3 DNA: TGTGCCAGCAGCCAACAGGGATCGTACGAGCAGTACTTC.

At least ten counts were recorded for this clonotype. DNA for the CDR3: TGTGCCAGCAGTTACACCATAAGACTAGCGGGTCCAAGCTCCTACGAGCAGTACTTC. It translates to CASSYTIRLAGPSSYEQYF. V usage is TRBV6-5 and J usage is TRBJ2-7; 10 nucleotides line up with TRBD2. Germline lookup yields CDR1 MNHEY and CDR2 SVGAGI. The CDR3 is 19 amino acids. The J segment lost 0 bases and the V segment lost 2 bases, leaving 13 bases of the junction unmatched.